The clone carrying this TCR beta chain was picked up a small number of times. The target antigen is unknown. From the 5' RACE reads, TCRdb called clonotypes with MiXCR, one entry per CDR3 protein. The data show about 410,000 distinct CDR3 sequences, 15% to 20% seen once. These data originate in a study of T-cell memory formation after mild COVID-19. Study-wide results and caveats: Day 37-peaking second-wave clones had unconfirmed SARS-CoV-2 specificity.

The V end was cut by 3 bases, the J end by 0 bases, with 13 bases between. Germline CDR1 reads MGHRA; CDR2 reads YSYEKL. The CDR3 is 16 residues long. This receptor was identified in a man aged 18 to 30 who had mild COVID-19 (a few samples of this study predate the infection). Cell type and time point are not known. This sequence joins TRBV4-1 and TRBJ2-3; perhaps TRBD2 as D (5 bases). The sequencing sample was made of PBMCs or a T cell subset sorted from them (not recorded which). The CDR3 DNA reads as TGCGCCAGCAGCCATCCAGGACTCACTAGCACAGATACGCAGTATTTT. Amino acids: CASSHPGLTSTDTQYF.